This TCR beta chain is from a study of blood T cell repertoires in COVID-19. Germline V gene data show CDR1 as MNHEY and CDR2 as SVGEGT. The CDR3 spans 17 residues. V shed 2 bases and J shed 0 bases, with 11 bases lying between them. This table comes from immunoSEQ multiplex PCR, and its TCRdb copy is limited to in-frame clones, with some not included. The sample consists of around 59,000 clones, around 90% of them appearing once. This TCR was recovered from a man in his fifties or sixties with acute or convalescent COVID-19. Sequenced sample: peripheral blood. The V and J genes are TRBV6-2 or TRBV6-3 and TRBJ2-6; weak D call: TRBD2 (6 bases). DNA for the CDR3: TGTGCCAGCAGTTACGGACGGGGGAGCTCTGGGGCCAACGTCCTGACTTTC. Protein: CASSYGRGSSGANVLTF.